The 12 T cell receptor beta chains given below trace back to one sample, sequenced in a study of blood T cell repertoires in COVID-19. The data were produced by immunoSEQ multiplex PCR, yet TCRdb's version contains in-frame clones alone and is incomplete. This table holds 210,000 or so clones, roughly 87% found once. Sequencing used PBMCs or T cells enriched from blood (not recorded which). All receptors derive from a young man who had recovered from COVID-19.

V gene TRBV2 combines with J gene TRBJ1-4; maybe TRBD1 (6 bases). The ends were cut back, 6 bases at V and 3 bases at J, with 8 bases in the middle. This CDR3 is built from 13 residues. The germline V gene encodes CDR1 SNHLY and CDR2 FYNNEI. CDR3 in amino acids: CASRGTSNEKLFF. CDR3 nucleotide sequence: TGTGCCAGCAGGGGGACATCTAATGAAAAACTGTTTTTT.

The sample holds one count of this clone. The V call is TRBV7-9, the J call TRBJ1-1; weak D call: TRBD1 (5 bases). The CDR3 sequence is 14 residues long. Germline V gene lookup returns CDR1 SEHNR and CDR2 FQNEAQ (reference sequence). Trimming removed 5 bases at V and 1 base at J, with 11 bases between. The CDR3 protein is CASSRTYGNTEAFF. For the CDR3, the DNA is TGTGCCAGCAGCCGGACATATGGGAACACTGAAGCTTTCTTT.

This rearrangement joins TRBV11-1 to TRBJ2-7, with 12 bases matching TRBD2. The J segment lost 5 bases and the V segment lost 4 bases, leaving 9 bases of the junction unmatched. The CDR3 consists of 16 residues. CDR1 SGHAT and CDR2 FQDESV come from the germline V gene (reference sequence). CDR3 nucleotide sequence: TGTGCCAGCAGCTCCCAAAGAGGACTAGCGGGGAACGAGCAGTACTTC. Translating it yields CASSSQRGLAGNEQYF. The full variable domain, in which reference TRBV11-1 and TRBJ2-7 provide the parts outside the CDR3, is EAEVAQSPRYKITEKSQAVAFWCDPISGHATLYWYRQILGQGPELLVQFQDESVVDDSQLPKDRFSAERLKGVDSTLKIQPAELGDSAMYLCASSSQRGLAGNEQYFGPGTRLTVT.

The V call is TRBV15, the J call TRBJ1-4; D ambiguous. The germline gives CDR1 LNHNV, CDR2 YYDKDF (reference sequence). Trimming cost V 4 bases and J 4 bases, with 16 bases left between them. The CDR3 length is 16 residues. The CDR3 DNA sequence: TGTGCCACCAGCAATCCCCCAACACCCGATAATGAAAAACTGTTTTTT. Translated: CATSNPPTPDNEKLFF.

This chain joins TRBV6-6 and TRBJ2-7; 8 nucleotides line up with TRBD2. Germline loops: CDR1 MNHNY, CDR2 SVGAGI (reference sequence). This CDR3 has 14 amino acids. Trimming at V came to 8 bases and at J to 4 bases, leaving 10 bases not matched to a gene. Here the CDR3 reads CASQPLAGAYEQYF. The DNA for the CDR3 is TGTGCCAGCCAACCGCTAGCGGGCGCTTACGAGCAGTACTTC.

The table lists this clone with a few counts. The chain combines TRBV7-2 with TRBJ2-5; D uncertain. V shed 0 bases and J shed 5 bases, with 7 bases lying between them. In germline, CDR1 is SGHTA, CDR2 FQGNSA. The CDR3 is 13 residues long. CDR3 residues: CASSLAGSETQYF. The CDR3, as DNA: TGTGCCAGCAGCTTAGCGGGTAGCGAGACCCAGTACTTC.

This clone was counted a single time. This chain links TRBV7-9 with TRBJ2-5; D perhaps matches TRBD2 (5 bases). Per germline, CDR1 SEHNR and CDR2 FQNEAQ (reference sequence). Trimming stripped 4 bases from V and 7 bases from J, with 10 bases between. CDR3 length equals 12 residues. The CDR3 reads CASSSGMGTQYF. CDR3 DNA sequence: TGTGCCAGCAGCTCCGGGATGGGGACCCAGTACTTC.

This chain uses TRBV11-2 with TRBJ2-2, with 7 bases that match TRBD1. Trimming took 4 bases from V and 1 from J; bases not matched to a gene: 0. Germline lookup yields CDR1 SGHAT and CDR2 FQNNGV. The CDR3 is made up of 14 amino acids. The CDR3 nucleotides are TGTGCCAGCAGCTACAGGGGGAACACCGGGGAGCTGTTTTTT. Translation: CASSYRGNTGELFF.

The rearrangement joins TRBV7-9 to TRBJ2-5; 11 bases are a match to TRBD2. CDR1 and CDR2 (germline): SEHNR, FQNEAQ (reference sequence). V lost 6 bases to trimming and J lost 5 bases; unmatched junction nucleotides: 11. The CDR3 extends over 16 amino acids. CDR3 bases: TGTGCCAGCAGTAAAATAACTAGCGGGAGTAGGGAGACCCAGTACTTC. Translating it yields CASSKITSGSRETQYF.

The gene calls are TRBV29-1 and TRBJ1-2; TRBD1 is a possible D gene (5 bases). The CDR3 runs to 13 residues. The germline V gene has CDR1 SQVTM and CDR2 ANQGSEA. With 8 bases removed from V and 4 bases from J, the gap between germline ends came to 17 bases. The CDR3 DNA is TGCAGCTTCTGGACATTTACCCCCTATGGCTACACCTTC. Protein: CSFWTFTPYGYTF.

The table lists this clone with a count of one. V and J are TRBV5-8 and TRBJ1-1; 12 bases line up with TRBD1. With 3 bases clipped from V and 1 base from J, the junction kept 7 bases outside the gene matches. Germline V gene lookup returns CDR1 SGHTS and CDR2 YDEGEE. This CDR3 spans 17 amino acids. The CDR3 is CASSSGTGGLRNTEAFF. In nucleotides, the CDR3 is TGTGCCAGCAGCTCGGGGACAGGGGGCTTGAGGAACACTGAAGCTTTCTTT.

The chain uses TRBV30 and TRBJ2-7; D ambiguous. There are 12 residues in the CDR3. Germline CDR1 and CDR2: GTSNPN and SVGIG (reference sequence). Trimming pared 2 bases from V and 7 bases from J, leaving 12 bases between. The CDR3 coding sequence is TGTGCCTGGAGTCAGACATTCTTGGAGCAGTACTTC. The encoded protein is CAWSQTFLEQYF. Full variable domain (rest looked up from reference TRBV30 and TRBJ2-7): SQTIHQWPATLVQPVGSPLSLECTVEGTSNPNLYWYRQAAGRGLQLLFYSVGIGQISSEVPQNLSASRPQDRQFILSSKKLLLSDSGFYLCAWSQTFLEQYFGPGTRLTVT.